The clone carrying this T cell receptor beta chain was detected many times. Antigen: not known. Subjects aged 18 to 65 presented with newly diagnosed hyperthyroidism of less than 2 months' duration. The data were obtained in a study of T cells in Graves' hyperthyroidism and ophthalmopathy. Study-wide points: Ophthalmopathy was model-predicted a median roughly 6.2 months pre-onset. Most thyroid clonotypes that were expanded above 0.001 also turned up in blood.

The CDR3 contains 13 residues. Germline CDR1 reads SGHKS; CDR2 reads YYEKEE (reference sequence). Trimming left V 3 bases short and J 3 bases short, with 10 bases between. The source material, RNA transcripts, was used to amplify TCR beta CDR3 regions. Primed by the HTBI set, a first-round RT-PCR was run on the TCR CDR3. MiXCR, applied by TCRdb to the multiplex PCR reads, yields one record per CDR3 protein. This table has around 200,000 distinct CDR3 sequences, 15% to 20% appearing once. The origin of this receptor is a woman between 45 and 65 years old with Graves' hyperthyroidism. The chain carries TRBV5-5 and TRBJ2-7; maybe TRBD1 (5 bases). Sequenced input: blood. The CDR3 reads CASSSGLGYEQYF. The CDR3 DNA reads as TGTGCCAGCAGCTCAGGGTTGGGCTACGAGCAGTACTTC.